This entry features one T cell receptor (beta chain) sequence. The sample originates from a study of blood T cell repertoires in COVID-19. Study-wide background: Samples taken during acute and convalescent COVID-19 were collected in the United States, Italy and Spain.

Clones were read by immunoSEQ multiplex PCR, and TCRdb kept only the in-frame ones, dropping some. The table has roughly 81,000 clones, around nine tenths seen once. CDR3 length equals 14 residues. V was shortened by 0 bases and J by 1 base, with 7 bases between the two germline ends. Germline V gives CDR1 SGHNT, CDR2 YYREEE (reference sequence). The TCR sequence derives from a man in his forties with acute or convalescent COVID-19. V and J are TRBV5-4 and TRBJ1-1; the D gene is possibly TRBD1 (5 bases). Sequencing used peripheral blood. CDR3 sequence reads: CASSLAQANTEAFF. Written as DNA, the CDR3 is TGTGCCAGCAGCTTGGCACAGGCGAACACTGAAGCTTTCTTT.